The rows below give T cell receptor beta chains drawn from one sample of a study of blood T cell repertoires in COVID-19. The table came from immunoSEQ multiplex PCR; TCRdb's copy has only in-frame clones and leaves some out. This table has 70,000 or so clones, around 86% appearing once. The sequencing input was peripheral blood. The receptors originated from a young woman with acute or convalescent COVID-19. CDR3s include the opening cysteine and the closing phenylalanine or tryptophan. The order of the fields is clone size, D gene, V gene, J gene, CDR3 DNA, CDR3 protein. A D gene is named only where the DNA matches it firmly. The listing skips clone size in some rows; elsewhere it reads once, few, many or a size class.

.	TRBD1	TRBV28	TRBJ1-2	TGTGCCAGCAGATTTACGGGACAGAGCTATGGCTACACCTTC	CASRFTGQSYGYTF
.	TRBD1	TRBV15	TRBJ1-3	TGTGCCACCAGCAGAGATGGGCTCAGTGCGGGGACAGTCTCTGGAAACACCATATATTTT	CATSRDGLSAGTVSGNTIYF
.	.	TRBV9	TRBJ2-1	TGTGCCAGCAGCGTAGAACCAGGAATCACATACAATGAGCAGTTCTTC	CASSVEPGITYNEQFF
.	.	TRBV30	TRBJ2-7	TGTGCCTGGAGTGTAGGTCGGGGTCCGTACGAGCAGTACTTC	CAWSVGRGPYEQYF
.	TRBD1	TRBV7-9	TRBJ1-2	TGTGCCAGCAGCTCTCGGGACAGTAAAAACTATGGCTACACCTTC	CASSSRDSKNYGYTF
.	TRBD1	TRBV5-6	TRBJ2-3	TGTGCCAGCAGCCCGGGGACAGGGGCAGATACGCAGTATTTT	CASSPGTGADTQYF
.	.	TRBV6-1	TRBJ2-5	TGTGCCAGCAGTGAAGCGGGATTAGGGGGGGCAGAGACCCAGTACTTC	CASSEAGLGGAETQYF
.	TRBD2	TRBV4-3	TRBJ2-3	TGCGCCAGCAGCCATGGACTAGCGGGACCGGTGCAAGATACGCAGTATTTT	CASSHGLAGPVQDTQYF
.	TRBD1	TRBV5-6	TRBJ2-7	TGTGCCAGCAGCTGGGGACAGTCCTACGAGCAGTACTTC	CASSWGQSYEQYF
once	.	TRBV19	TRBJ1-1	TGTGCCAGTAGTATACAGGATAACACTGAAGCTTTCTTT	CASSIQDNTEAFF
.	TRBD2	TRBV28	TRBJ2-1	TGTGCCAGCAGTAAGCGGGGGAGCTCCTACAATGAGCAGTTCTTC	CASSKRGSSYNEQFF
.	.	TRBV12-3/TRBV12-4	TRBJ1-2	TGTGCCAGCAGCTCTGGGAGGCACTATGGCTACACCTTC	CASSSGRHYGYTF
.	.	TRBV12-3/TRBV12-4	TRBJ2-2	TGTGCCAGCACCCTGAACACCGGGGAGCTGTTTTTT	CASTLNTGELFF
.	.	TRBV5-4	TRBJ2-7	TGTGCCAGCAGTCTCTGGGACACCTCCTACGAGCAGTACTTC	CASSLWDTSYEQYF
.	.	TRBV4-1	TRBJ2-4	TGCGCCAGCAGCCAAGGGGGACTAGCCAAAAACATTCAGTACTTC	CASSQGGLAKNIQYF
.	.	TRBV9	TRBJ1-2	TGTGCCAGCAGCGGGTCAGAACAAGGCTACACCTTC	CASSGSEQGYTF